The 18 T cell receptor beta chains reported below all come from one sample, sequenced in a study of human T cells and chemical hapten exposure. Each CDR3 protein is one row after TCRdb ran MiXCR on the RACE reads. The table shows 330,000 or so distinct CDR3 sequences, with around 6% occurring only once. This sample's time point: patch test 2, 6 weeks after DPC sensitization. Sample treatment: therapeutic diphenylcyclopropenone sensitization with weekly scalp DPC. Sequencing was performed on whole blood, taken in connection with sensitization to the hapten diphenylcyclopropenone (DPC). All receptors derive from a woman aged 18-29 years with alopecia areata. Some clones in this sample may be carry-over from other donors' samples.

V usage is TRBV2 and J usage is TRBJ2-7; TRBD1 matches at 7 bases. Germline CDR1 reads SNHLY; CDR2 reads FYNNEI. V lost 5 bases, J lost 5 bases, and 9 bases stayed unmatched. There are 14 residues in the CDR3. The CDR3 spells CASSWAGQGDEQYF. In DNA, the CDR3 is TGTGCCAGCAGTTGGGCCGGTCAGGGGGACGAGCAGTACTTC.

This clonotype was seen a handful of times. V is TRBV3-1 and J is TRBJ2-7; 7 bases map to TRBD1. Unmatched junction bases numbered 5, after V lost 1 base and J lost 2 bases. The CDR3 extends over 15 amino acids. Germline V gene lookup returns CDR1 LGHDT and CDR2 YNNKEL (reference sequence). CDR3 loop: CASSQVVQGPYEQYF. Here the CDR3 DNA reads TGTGCCAGCAGCCAAGTAGTACAGGGGCCCTACGAGCAGTACTTC.

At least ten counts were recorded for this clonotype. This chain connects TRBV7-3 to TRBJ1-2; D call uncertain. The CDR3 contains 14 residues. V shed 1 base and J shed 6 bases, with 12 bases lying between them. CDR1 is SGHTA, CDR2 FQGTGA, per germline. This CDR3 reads CASSLSPLNDGYTF. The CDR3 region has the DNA TGTGCCAGCAGCTTAAGCCCCTTAAACGATGGCTACACCTTC. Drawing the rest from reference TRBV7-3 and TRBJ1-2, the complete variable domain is GAGVSQTPSNKVTEKGKYVELRCDPISGHTALYWYRQSLGQGPEFLIYFQGTGAADDSGLPNDRFFAVRPEGSVSTLKIQRTERGDSAVYLCASSLSPLNDGYTFGSGTRLTVV.

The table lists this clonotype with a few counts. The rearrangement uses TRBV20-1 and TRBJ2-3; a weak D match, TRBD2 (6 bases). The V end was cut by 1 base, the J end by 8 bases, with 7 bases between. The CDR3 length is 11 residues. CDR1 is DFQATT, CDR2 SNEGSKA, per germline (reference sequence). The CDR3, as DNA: TGCAGTGCTAGAGGACTAGTTACGCAGTATTTT. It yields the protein CSARGLVTQYF.

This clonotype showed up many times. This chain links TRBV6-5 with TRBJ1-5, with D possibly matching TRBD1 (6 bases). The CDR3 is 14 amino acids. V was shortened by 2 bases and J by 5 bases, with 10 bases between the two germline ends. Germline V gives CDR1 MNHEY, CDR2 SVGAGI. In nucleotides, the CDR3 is TGTGCCAGCAGTTACAGGCAGGGGCATCAGCCCCAGCATTTT. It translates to CASSYRQGHQPQHF.

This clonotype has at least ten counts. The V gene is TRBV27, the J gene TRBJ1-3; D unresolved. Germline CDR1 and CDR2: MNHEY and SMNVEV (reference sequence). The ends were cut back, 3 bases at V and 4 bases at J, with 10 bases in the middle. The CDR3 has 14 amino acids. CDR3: CASSFLGSGNTIYF. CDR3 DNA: TGTGCCAGCAGTTTCTTGGGATCAGGAAACACCATATATTTT.

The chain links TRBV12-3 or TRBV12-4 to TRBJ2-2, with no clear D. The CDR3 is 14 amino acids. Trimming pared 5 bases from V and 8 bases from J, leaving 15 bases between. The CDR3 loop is CASSPMGVMGELFF. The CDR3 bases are TGTGCCAGCAGTCCTATGGGTGTGATGGGGGAGCTGTTTTTT.

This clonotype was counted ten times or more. CDR3 amino acids: CASSPYSKGTEAFF. CDR3 bases: TGTGCCAGCAGCCCCTACAGTAAAGGGACTGAAGCTTTCTTT. The chain recombines TRBV7-2 with TRBJ1-1; no clear D gene. This CDR3 is 14 amino acids long. V lost 5 bases and J lost 5, with 15 bases in between. From germline, CDR1 is SGHTA and CDR2 FQGNSA. The whole variable domain, filled in from reference TRBV7-2 and TRBJ1-1, reads GAGVSQSPSNKVTEKGKDVELRCDPISGHTALYWYRQSLGQGLEFLIYFQGNSAPDKSGLPSDRFSAERTGGSVSTLTIQRTQQEDSAVYLCASSPYSKGTEAFFGQGTRLTVV.

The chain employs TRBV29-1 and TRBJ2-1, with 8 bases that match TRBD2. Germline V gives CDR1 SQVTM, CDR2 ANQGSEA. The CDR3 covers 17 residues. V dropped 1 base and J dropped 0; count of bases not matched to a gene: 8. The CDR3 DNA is TGCAGCGTTGAAGGCTTTAGCGGGGCGCCCTCCTACAATGAGCAGTTCTTC. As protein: CSVEGFSGAPSYNEQFF.

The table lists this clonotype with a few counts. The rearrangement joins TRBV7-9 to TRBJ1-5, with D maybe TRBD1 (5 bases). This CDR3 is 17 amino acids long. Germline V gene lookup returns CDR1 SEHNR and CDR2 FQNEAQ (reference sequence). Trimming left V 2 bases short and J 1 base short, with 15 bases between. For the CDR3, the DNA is TGTGCCAGCAGCTTATATCAGGGAGGAGGAAGCAATCAGCCCCAGCATTTT. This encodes CASSLYQGGGSNQPQHF.

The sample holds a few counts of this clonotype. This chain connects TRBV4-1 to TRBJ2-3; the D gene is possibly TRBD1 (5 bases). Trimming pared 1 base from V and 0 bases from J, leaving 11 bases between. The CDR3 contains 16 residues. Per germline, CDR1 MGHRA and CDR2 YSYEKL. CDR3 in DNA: TGCGCCAGCAGCCAAGCGGCCAGGGTAAGCACAGATACGCAGTATTTT. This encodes CASSQAARVSTDTQYF.

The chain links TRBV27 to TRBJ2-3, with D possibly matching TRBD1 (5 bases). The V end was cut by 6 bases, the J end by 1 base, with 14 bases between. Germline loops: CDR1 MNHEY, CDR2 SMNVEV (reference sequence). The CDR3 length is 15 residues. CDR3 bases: TGTGCCAGCAGCCCCGCAGGGTTACGCACAGATACGCAGTATTTT. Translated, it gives CASSPAGLRTDTQYF.

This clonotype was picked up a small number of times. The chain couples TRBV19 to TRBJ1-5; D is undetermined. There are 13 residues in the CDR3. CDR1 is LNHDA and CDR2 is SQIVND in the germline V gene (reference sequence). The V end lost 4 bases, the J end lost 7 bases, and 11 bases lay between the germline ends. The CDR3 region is CASSSSGPQPQHF. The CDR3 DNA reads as TGTGCCAGTAGTAGTAGCGGCCCGCAGCCCCAGCATTTT.

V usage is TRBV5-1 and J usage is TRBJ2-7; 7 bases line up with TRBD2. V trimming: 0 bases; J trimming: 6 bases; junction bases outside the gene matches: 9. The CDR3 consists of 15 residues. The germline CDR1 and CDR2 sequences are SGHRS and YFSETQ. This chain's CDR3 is CASSLVSGAAREQYF. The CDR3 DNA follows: TGCGCCAGCAGCTTGGTGAGCGGGGCCGCCCGCGAGCAGTACTTC.

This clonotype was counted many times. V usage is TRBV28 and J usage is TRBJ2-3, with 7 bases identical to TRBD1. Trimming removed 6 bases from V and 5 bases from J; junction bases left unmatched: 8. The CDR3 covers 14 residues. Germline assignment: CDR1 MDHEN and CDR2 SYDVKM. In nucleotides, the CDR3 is TGTGCCAGCAGCGACAGGGTATTAGAAGATACGCAGTATTTT. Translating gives CASSDRVLEDTQYF.

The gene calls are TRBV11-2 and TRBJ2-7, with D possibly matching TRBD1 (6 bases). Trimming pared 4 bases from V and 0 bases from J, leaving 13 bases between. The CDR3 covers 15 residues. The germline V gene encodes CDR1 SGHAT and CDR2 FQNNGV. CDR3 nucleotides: TGTGCCAGCAGCTCCGGGACACTGAGCTCCTACGAGCAGTACTTC. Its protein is CASSSGTLSSYEQYF.

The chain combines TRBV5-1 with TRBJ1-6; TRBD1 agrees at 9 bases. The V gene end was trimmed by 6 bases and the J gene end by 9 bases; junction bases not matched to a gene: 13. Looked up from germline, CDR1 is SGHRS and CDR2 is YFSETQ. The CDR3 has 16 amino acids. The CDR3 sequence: CASKIRTGDLSSPLHF. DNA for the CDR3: TGCGCCAGCAAAATACGGACAGGGGATTTGAGTTCACCCCTCCACTTT.

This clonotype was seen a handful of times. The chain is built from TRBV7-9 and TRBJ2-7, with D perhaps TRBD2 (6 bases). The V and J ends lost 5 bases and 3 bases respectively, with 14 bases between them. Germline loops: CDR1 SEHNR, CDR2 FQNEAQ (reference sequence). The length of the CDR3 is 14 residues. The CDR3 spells CASSPRGTLYEQYF. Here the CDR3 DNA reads TGTGCCAGCAGCCCACGGGGGACCCTCTACGAGCAGTACTTC.